A single TCR beta chain is shown here with its context. TCRdb's copy holds only in-frame clones and misses some; the assay was immunoSEQ multiplex PCR. The top ten clones hold 2.6% of a sample with over 150,000 clones, around 87% of them seen once. This entry comes from a study of T cell responses to AZD1222 COVID-19 vaccine. The TCR sequence derives from an adult in good health. This specimen was peripheral blood, taken on day 0 of AZD1222 vaccination.

The CDR3 DNA sequence: TGTGCCAGCAGCACGCAGGGAGGGGGGGAAAAACTGTTTTTT. Translated: CASSTQGGGEKLFF. The chain couples TRBV5-4 to TRBJ1-4; D might be TRBD1 (6 bases). The CDR3 consists of 14 residues. CDR1 and CDR2 (germline): SGHNT, YYREEE (reference sequence). V gave up 4 bases and J gave up 8 bases, with 15 bases separating them.